Reported below is one T cell receptor (beta chain). This CDR3 is built from 12 residues. In the original analysis: Estimation of nucleated cell counts relied on the amplification of reference gene primers. The table came from immunoSEQ multiplex PCR; TCRdb's copy has only in-frame clones and leaves some out. V, J and clone size reflect that table, while D and trimming were determined from the DNA. The table lists about 280,000 clones, almost 85% of them singletons. These data belong to a study of blood T cell repertoires in COVID-19. Study-level background: Samples representing acute and convalescent COVID-19 were sourced from the United States, Italy and Spain. PBMCs, B-cell-depleted T cells, or T cells were the source of the cDNA or gDNA that made up the material.

This sequence was found in a man between 50 and 59 years old with active or convalescent COVID-19. Material for sequencing was peripheral blood. J is TRBJ2-3 and V is TRBV21-1; no check of the table's D call, TRBD1, against the DNA was made. TRBV21-1 is deemed a pseudogene. This chain's CDR3 is CASSKWALKKYF. In nucleotides, the CDR3 is TGTGCCAGCAGCAAGTGGGCTTTGAAGAAGTATTTT.